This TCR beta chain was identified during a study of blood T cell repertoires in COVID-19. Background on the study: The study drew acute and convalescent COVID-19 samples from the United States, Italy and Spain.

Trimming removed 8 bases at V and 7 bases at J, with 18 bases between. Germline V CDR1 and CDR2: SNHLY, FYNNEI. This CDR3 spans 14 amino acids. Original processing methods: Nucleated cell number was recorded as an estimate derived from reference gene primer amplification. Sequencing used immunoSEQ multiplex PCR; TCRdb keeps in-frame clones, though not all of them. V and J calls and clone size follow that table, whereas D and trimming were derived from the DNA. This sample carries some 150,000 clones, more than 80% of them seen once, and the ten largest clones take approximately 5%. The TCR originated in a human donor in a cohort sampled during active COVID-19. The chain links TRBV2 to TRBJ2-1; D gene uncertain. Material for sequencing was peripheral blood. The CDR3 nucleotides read TGTGCCAGCCATCGTCCCGGAGAGTCTAATGAGCAGTTCTTC. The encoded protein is CASHRPGESNEQFF.